This T cell receptor beta chain was found in a study of early T cells in non-severe SARS-CoV-2 infection (TCRdb year 2021). General notes on the study: Bulk RNA from unsorted whole blood was used for TCR sequencing, so alpha and beta chains could not be paired.

Via the germline V gene (reference sequence), CDR1 is MNHNY and CDR2 SVGAGI. The CDR3 spans 14 residues, from the cysteine through the phenylalanine. Solely the CDR3 DNA is kept, with 42 bases framed from the first base. The germline V and J ends show losses of 6 bases and 7 bases respectively, and no gene match explains 8 bases of the junction. The study was a case-control design nested within a healthcare worker cohort in London, UK, with weekly nasopharyngeal swab PCR tests and blood sampling. Healthcare workers were recruited during the week of the UK lockdown, between 23 and 31 March 2020, and followed weekly for up to roughly 15 weeks. Libraries were constructed by 5' RACE. The sequencer was a NextSeq 500. In the TCR library protocol, unique molecular identifiers were attached to individual cDNA molecules to correct for PCR bias and sequencing error. Sequencing covered both TCR alpha and beta chains, and within each sample the abundances of alpha and beta sequences were tightly co-correlated. From the authors' description of their analysis: V gene, J gene and CDR3 annotation of TCR sequences was performed with Decombinator V4. Expanded TCRs were defined as changing significantly between any two time points under a Poisson model with p below 0.0001. TCR abundances were normalised to the total number of TCRs sequenced per sample and were expressed as counts per million. MAIT TCRs were defined by TRAV1-2 paired with TRAJ12, TRAJ20 or TRAJ33, and iNKT TCRs by TRAV10 paired with TRAJ18. VDJdb, accessed on 1 November 2021, was searched for TCRs annotated for CMV, EBV and SARS-CoV-2, and TCRs annotated for more than one antigen were excluded. TCRdb's own reprocessing of the public reads used fastp at Q25 and MiXCR and kept productive beta chains. Entries that share a CDR3 protein sequence are merged under the most common genes and DNA. The V and J calls and clone size are TCRdb's, not the authors'. This sample comprises 75,000 to 80,000 distinct CDR3 sequences, about 10% of them detected only once. In total, the top ten clones hold 12% of the sample.

The full study reports these points: VDJdb matching was skewed toward anti-spike CD8 responses, so virus-specific expansions were likely underestimated and private and CD4 specificities were missed.

With respect to this clonotype: Its antigen has not been determined. One base away there is no much larger clone; base qualities are not given.

The source was whole blood, collected at baseline. The V and J genes are TRBV6-6 and TRBJ2-2, with 7 bases aligning to TRBD1. This TCR derives from an adult who was a healthcare worker with PCR-confirmed SARS-CoV-2 infection or an uninfected control (not recorded which). The DNA sequence reads TGTGCCAGCAGCCCAACAGGGGCGGTCGGGGAGCTGTTTTTT. Protein translation: CASSPTGAVGELFF.